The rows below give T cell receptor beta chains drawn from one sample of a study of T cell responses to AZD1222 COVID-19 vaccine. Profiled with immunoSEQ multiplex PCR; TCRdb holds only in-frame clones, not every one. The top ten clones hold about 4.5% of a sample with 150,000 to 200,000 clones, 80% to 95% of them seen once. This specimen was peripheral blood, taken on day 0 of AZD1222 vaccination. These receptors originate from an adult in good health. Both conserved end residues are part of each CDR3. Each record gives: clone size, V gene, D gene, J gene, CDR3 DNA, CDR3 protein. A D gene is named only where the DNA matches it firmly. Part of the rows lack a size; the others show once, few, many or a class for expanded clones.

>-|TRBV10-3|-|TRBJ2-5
TGTGCCATCAGTGAGATCGAAGAGACCCAGTACTTC
CAISEIEETQYF
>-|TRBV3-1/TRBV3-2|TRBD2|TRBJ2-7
TGTGCCAGCAGCCAAGGTAGCGGGGCAAAAAGGGGGGAGCAGTACTTC
CASSQGSGAKRGEQYF
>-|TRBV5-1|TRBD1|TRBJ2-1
TGCGCCAGCAGCCCGCAGGGGGTTTCTGAGCAGTTCTTC
CASSPQGVSEQFF
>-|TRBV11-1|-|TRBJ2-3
TGTGCCAGCAGCTTAGCGGCGGGTGGTACGCAGTATTTT
CASSLAAGGTQYF
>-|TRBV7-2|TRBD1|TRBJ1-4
TGTGCCAGCAGCCGGGACAGGGGGAGTGAAAAACTGTTTTTT
CASSRDRGSEKLFF
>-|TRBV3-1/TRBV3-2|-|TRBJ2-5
TGTGCCAGCAGCCAAGGGGCTAGCATTGAGACCCAGTACTTC
CASSQGASIETQYF
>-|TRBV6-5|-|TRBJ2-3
TGTGCCGAGAGGGGTAGCACAGATACGCAGTATTTT
CAERGSTDTQYF
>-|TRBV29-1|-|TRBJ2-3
TGCAGCGTTGAAGGAGCTAGATCAGGGACAGATACGCAGTATTTT
CSVEGARSGTDTQYF
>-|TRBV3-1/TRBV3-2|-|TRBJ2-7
TGTGCCAGCAGCCCCAGAGACGGCCCCTACGAGCAGTACTTC
CASSPRDGPYEQYF
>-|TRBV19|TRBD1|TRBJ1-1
TGTGCCAGTAGTGCCAACCGGGACAGGGGGCTGAACACTGAAGCTTTCTTT
CASSANRDRGLNTEAFF
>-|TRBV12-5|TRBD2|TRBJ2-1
TGTGCTAGTGGTTTGGTACCGGGAGGGCCTGACAATGAGCAGTTCTTC
CASGLVPGGPDNEQFF
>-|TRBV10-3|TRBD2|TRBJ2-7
TGTGCCATCAGTGACCCCGACCCTGCCAGCGGGGACGAGCAGTACTTC
CAISDPDPASGDEQYF
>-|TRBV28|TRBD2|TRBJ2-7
TGTGCCAGCATGGGAGGGATACTCTACGAGCAGTACTTC
CASMGGILYEQYF
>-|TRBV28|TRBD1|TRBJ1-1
TGTGCCAGCAACACAGGGGCTTTTGAAGCTTTCTTT
CASNTGAFEAFF
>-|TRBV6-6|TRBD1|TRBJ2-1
TGTGCCAGCAGTACGGGACAGGGGTTTGAGCAGTTCTTC
CASSTGQGFEQFF
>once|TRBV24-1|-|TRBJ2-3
TGTGCCACCAGTGAGGGGAGCACAGATACGCAGTATTTT
CATSEGSTDTQYF
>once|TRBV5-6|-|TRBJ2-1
TGTGCCAGCAGCCCTCCACCCGGGCCTTACAATGAGCAGTTCTTC
CASSPPPGPYNEQFF
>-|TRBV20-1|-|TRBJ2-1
TGCAGTGCTAGGGCGGTGAATGAGCAGTTCTTC
CSARAVNEQFF
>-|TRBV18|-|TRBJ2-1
TGTGCCAGCTCACCGGGGGTGGGAAATGAGCAGTTCTTC
CASSPGVGNEQFF
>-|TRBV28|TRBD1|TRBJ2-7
TGTGCCAGCAGTTTATGGGGACAGGGGGCCCACGAGCAGTACTTC
CASSLWGQGAHEQYF
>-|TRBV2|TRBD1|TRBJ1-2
TGTGCCAGCAGCCTCGGGACAGGGTCCAACTATGGCTACACCTTC
CASSLGTGSNYGYTF
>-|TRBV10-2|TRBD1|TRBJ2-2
TGCGCCAGCAGACTCGGACAGGGGGCCTTGACTGGGGAGCTGTTTTTT
CASRLGQGALTGELFF
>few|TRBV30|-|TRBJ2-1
TGTGCCTGGAGTATGAGTACTAGCTCCCACAATGAGCAGTTCTTC
CAWSMSTSSHNEQFF
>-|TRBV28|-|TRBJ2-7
TGTGCCAGCAGTTTAGTCGGTGTGTACGAGCAGTACTTC
CASSLVGVYEQYF
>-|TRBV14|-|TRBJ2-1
TGTGCCAGCAGCCAATCGGGCCACAATGAGCAGTTCTTC
CASSQSGHNEQFF
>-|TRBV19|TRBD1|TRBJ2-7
TGTGCCAGTAGTACTCAGACAGGGGGCGAGCAGTACTTC
CASSTQTGGEQYF
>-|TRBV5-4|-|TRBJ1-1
TGTGCCAGCACTCCCGGTGGCAGGGCGGTTGCCACTGAAGCTTTCTTT
CASTPGGRAVATEAFF
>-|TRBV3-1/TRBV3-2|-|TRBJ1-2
TGTGCCAGCAGCCCAAACAGTAACTATGGCTACACCTTC
CASSPNSNYGYTF
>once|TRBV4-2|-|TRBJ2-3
TGTGCCAGCAGCCAAGTAGTCCCAAGCACAGATACGCAGTATTTT
CASSQVVPSTDTQYF
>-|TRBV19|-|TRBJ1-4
TGTGCCAGTAGCTATCTCTCCGGGACATGGAATGAAAAACTGTTTTTT
CASSYLSGTWNEKLFF
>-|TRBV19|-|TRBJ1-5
TGTGCCAGTAGTATAGGGCGCTTCAATCAGCCCCAGCATTTT
CASSIGRFNQPQHF
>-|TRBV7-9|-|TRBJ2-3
TGTGCCAGCAGCGAATTTCCGGGATCTCGCACAGATACGCAGTATTTT
CASSEFPGSRTDTQYF
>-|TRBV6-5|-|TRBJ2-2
TGTGCCAGCAGCTCCGGACTGATTCTCACCGGGGAGCTGTTTTTT
CASSSGLILTGELFF
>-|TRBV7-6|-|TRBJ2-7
TGTGCCAGCAGCTTAGACGGCGGCGAGCAGTACTTC
CASSLDGGEQYF
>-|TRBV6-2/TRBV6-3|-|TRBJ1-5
TGTGCCAGCAGTCCCCTGTGGGCCGTTAGCAATCAGCCCCAGCATTTT
CASSPLWAVSNQPQHF
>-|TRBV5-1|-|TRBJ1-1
TGCGCCAGCAGCCCCCGAGGGGTTGTGAGTACTGAAGCTTTCTTT
CASSPRGVVSTEAFF
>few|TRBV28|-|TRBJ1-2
TGTGCCAGCAGTTTGAACTATGGCTACACCTTC
CASSLNYGYTF
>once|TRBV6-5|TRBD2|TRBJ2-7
TGTGCCAGCCGGGGGGGGCGCGGAGAGCAGTACTTC
CASRGGRGEQYF
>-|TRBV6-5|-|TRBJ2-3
TGTGCCAGCAGTTCCCCAGCGGAAAGCACAGATACGCAGTATTTT
CASSSPAESTDTQYF
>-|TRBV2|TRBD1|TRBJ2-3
TGTGCCAGCAGTCAAAGGACAGGGCCAGATACGCAGTATTTT
CASSQRTGPDTQYF
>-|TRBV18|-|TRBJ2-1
TGTGCCAGCTCACCACAGGGTTATATCTACAATGAGCAGTTCTTC
CASSPQGYIYNEQFF
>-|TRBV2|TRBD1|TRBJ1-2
TGTGCCAGCAGCGAAGGACAGGGAATCGGTGGCTACACCTTC
CASSEGQGIGGYTF